Listed below are T cell receptor beta chains from one sample, sequenced in a study of blood T cell repertoires in COVID-19. Assay used: immunoSEQ multiplex PCR; TCRdb lists only in-frame clones, some missing. Of about 150,000 clones detected, approximately 84% appear once; the ten largest clones hold more than 2%. Sequenced input: peripheral blood. Receptor source: a man between 65 and 80 years old with acute or convalescent COVID-19. Each CDR3 is given with its conserved first and last residue. The order of the fields is J gene, V gene, D gene, clone size, CDR3 protein, CDR3 DNA. A D gene is named only where the DNA matches it firmly. Only some rows state a clone size, as once, few, many or a class for expanded clones.

>TRBJ2-6|TRBV11-2|TRBD1|.
CASGIGGYSGANVLTF
TGTGCCAGCGGAATAGGGGGCTACTCTGGGGCCAACGTCCTGACTTTC
>TRBJ1-2|TRBV27|.|.
CASSFLSPNYGYTF
TGTGCCAGCAGTTTCTTGAGTCCTAACTATGGCTACACCTTC
>TRBJ2-2|TRBV6-5|.|.
CASSFQGSGELFF
TGTGCCAGCAGTTTCCAGGGTTCCGGGGAGCTGTTTTTT
>TRBJ2-5|TRBV5-6|.|once
CASSLDRGTGQETQYF
TGTGCCAGCAGCTTGGACCGCGGGACTGGTCAAGAGACCCAGTACTTC
>TRBJ1-6|TRBV9|.|.
CASSENTGGSPLHF
TGTGCCAGCAGCGAAAACACAGGTGGTTCACCCCTCCACTTT
>TRBJ2-3|TRBV3-1/TRBV3-2|.|.
CASSHGGGGGDTQYF
TGTGCCAGCAGCCATGGAGGGGGGGGCGGAGATACGCAGTATTTT
>TRBJ2-7|TRBV4-1|.|.
CASSQSDSRYEQYF
TGCGCCAGCAGCCAATCGGACAGCCGCTACGAGCAGTACTTC
>TRBJ1-2|TRBV28|.|.
CASSPSNYGYTF
TGTGCCAGCAGCCCCTCTAACTATGGCTACACCTTC
>TRBJ2-5|TRBV25-1|.|few
CASSADRAQYF
TGTGCCAGCAGTGCGGATCGGGCCCAGTACTTC
>TRBJ2-7|TRBV10-3|.|.
CAISESGSWKQYF
TGTGCCATCAGTGAATCGGGGTCTTGGAAGCAGTACTTC
>TRBJ1-2|TRBV5-1|.|.
CASSLAGDYGYTF
TGCGCCAGCAGCTTGGCCGGGGACTATGGCTACACCTTC
>TRBJ2-3|TRBV28|TRBD2|.
CASSLAADTQYF
TGTGCCAGCAGCCTAGCGGCAGATACGCAGTATTTT
>TRBJ2-7|TRBV20-1|.|.
CSAGGRDEQYF
TGCAGTGCTGGCGGTCGGGACGAGCAGTACTTC
>TRBJ1-5|TRBV30|TRBD1|few
CAWSMGTGDQPQHF
TGTGCCTGGAGTATGGGGACAGGGGATCAGCCCCAGCATTTT
>TRBJ2-5|TRBV5-1|TRBD2|once
CASSSGTSGNNGETQYF
TGCGCCAGCAGCTCTGGGACTAGCGGGAACAATGGGGAGACCCAGTACTTC
>TRBJ2-1|TRBV7-9|TRBD1|.
CASSLAGTGGTYNEQFF
TGTGCCAGCAGCTTAGCCGGGACAGGGGGCACCTACAATGAGCAGTTCTTC
>TRBJ1-2|TRBV23-1|.|.
CASSHQTVLYGYTF
TGCGCCAGCAGTCACCAGACAGTCCTTTATGGCTACACCTTC
>TRBJ2-2|TRBV2|.|once
CASMGGKNTGELFF
TGTGCCAGCATGGGCGGGAAGAACACCGGGGAGCTGTTTTTT
>TRBJ1-4|TRBV10-1|.|.
CASSEGLFPRDIGGTNEKLFF
TGCGCCAGCAGTGAGGGTTTATTTCCTAGGGACATAGGGGGAACTAATGAAAAACTGTTTTTT
>TRBJ2-7|TRBV28|.|.
CASKSGGDSSYEQYF
TGTGCCAGCAAGTCTGGCGGGGACAGCTCCTACGAGCAGTACTTC
>TRBJ1-2|TRBV7-9|.|many
CASSLGQGFNYGYTF
TGTGCCAGCAGCTTAGGGCAGGGGTTTAACTATGGCTACACCTTC
>TRBJ2-7|TRBV27|TRBD1|.
CASRPGQVAYEQYF
TGTGCCAGCAGGCCGGGACAGGTAGCCTACGAGCAGTACTTC
>TRBJ2-7|TRBV2|TRBD1|.
CASRDRGDEQYF
TGTGCCAGCAGGGACAGGGGGGACGAGCAGTACTTC
>TRBJ2-5|TRBV9|TRBD1|.
CASSGRTGQETQYF
TGTGCCAGCAGCGGACGGACAGGGCAAGAGACCCAGTACTTC
>TRBJ1-2|TRBV6-1|.|.
CASSEVGPPWNLLYGYTF
TGTGCCAGCAGTGAAGTGGGGCCACCCTGGAACCTTCTATATGGCTACACCTTC
>TRBJ2-7|TRBV6-5|.|once
CASSTRAGYEQYF
TGTGCCAGCAGTACCCGAGCCGGCTACGAGCAGTACTTC
>TRBJ2-7|TRBV10-3|.|.
CAISDSYRDYEQYF
TGTGCCATCAGTGATTCATACAGGGATTACGAGCAGTACTTC
>TRBJ2-1|TRBV11-3|.|.
CASSPRQAGNEQFF
TGTGCCAGCAGCCCCCGACAGGCAGGGAATGAGCAGTTCTTC
>TRBJ1-1|TRBV15|.|.
CATWGVGWEGTEAFF
TGTGCCACCTGGGGGGTGGGTTGGGAGGGGACTGAAGCTTTCTTT
>TRBJ2-7|TRBV7-9|TRBD1|.
CASSLGGGDRAYEQYF
TGTGCCAGCAGCTTAGGGGGCGGGGACAGGGCTTACGAGCAGTACTTC
>TRBJ1-1|TRBV15|.|many
CATSSLGGEWNTEAFF
TGTGCCACCAGCAGCCTAGGGGGGGAGTGGAACACTGAAGCTTTCTTT
>TRBJ2-3|TRBV9|TRBD2|few
CASSGLAGGPDTQYF
TGTGCCAGCAGCGGTCTAGCGGGAGGGCCAGATACGCAGTATTTT
>TRBJ2-7|TRBV13|.|few
CASSLGRGEQYF
TGTGCCAGCAGCTTAGGGCGGGGTGAGCAGTACTTC
>TRBJ1-1|TRBV2|.|.
CASSPREIRGTEAFF
TGTGCCAGCAGTCCACGGGAAATAAGGGGGACTGAAGCTTTCTTT
>TRBJ2-3|TRBV9|TRBD2|.
CASSRRLAGGTDTQYF
TGTGCCAGCAGCCGAAGACTAGCGGGGGGCACAGATACGCAGTATTTT